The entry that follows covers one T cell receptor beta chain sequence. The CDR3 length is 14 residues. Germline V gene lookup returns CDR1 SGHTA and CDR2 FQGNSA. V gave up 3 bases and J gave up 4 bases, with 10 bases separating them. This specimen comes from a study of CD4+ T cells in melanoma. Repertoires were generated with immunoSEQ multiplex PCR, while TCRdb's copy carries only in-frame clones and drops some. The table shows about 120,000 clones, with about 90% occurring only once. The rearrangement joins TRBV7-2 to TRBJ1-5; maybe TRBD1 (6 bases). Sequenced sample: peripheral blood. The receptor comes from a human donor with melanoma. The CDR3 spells CASSFYRANQPQHF. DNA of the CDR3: TGTGCCAGCAGCTTTTACAGGGCAAATCAGCCCCAGCATTTT.